This T cell receptor (beta chain) was sequenced in a study of blood T cells in healthy people across ages. Study as a whole: About one barcoded TCR beta cDNA was captured per two T cells.

Per sample, extraction of total RNA gave at least 5 micrograms in every case. The CDR3 extends over 15 amino acids. The V end lost 8 bases, the J end lost 7 bases, and 24 bases lay between the germline ends. A J-beta primer mix and a sample-barcoded 5' primer were used in a second PCR of roughly 7 to 12 cycles. Per-sample output comprised a minimum of 2.5 million paired-end reads containing CDR3. TCRdb processed the 5' RACE reads anew with MiXCR; each CDR3 protein has one entry. The table shows 1.5 million to 2 million distinct CDR3 sequences, with roughly 27% occurring only once. Sequencing was done on a sample of blood. This receptor was obtained from a woman in her twenties or thirties in good health. V usage is TRBV12-3 or TRBV12-4 and J usage is TRBJ2-7; D gene ambiguous. The CDR3 loop reads CASGPSTGSYNEQYF. The CDR3 DNA reads TGTGCCAGCGGCCCTTCCACGGGCTCCTACAATGAGCAGTACTTC.